A single sample is the source of the 29 T cell receptor beta chains below, sequenced in a study of blood T cell repertoires in COVID-19. Libraries were prepared by immunoSEQ multiplex PCR; TCRdb keeps only in-frame clonotypes and omits some of them. This sample has about 250,000 clones, with about 86% found just once. Sequencing was performed on peripheral blood. The receptors derive from a man aged 50 to 60 with active or convalescent COVID-19.

The chain recombines TRBV7-8 with TRBJ1-2; D remains unclear. V dropped 0 bases and J dropped 2 bases, with 7 bases sitting between them. From germline, CDR1 is SGHVS and CDR2 FQNEAQ. The CDR3 spans 14 residues. CDR3 sequence: CASSLAQFNYGYTF. CDR3 DNA sequence: TGTGCCAGCAGCTTAGCACAGTTCAACTATGGCTACACCTTC.

The J gene is TRBJ2-1, the V gene TRBV19; 9 bases agree with TRBD1. The V gene's germline CDR1 is LNHDA and CDR2 SQIVND (reference sequence). V was clipped by 5 bases and J by 3 bases; unmatched bases: 8. CDR3 length: 16 residues. CDR3 DNA: TGTGCCAGTAGTGGGCGACAGGGGGGGAGCTACAATGAGCAGTTCTTC. It codes for CASSGRQGGSYNEQFF.

This chain connects TRBV4-1 to TRBJ2-3; weak D call: TRBD1 (5 bases). Germline CDR1 is MGHRA and CDR2 is YSYEKL. The germline V and J ends were trimmed by 0 bases and 0 bases, with 7 bases remaining between them. This CDR3 spans 15 amino acids. CDR3 bases: TGCGCCAGCAGCCAAGACGACAGAAGCACAGATACGCAGTATTTT. Protein sequence: CASSQDDRSTDTQYF.

V usage is TRBV7-9 and J usage is TRBJ1-4; a possible D gene is TRBD1 (5 bases). The CDR3 loop spans 15 amino acids. Germline assignment: CDR1 SEHNR and CDR2 FQNEAQ (reference sequence). V was trimmed by 0 bases and J by 7 bases, leaving 12 bases between them. The CDR3 nucleotides are TGTGCCAGCAGCTTAGCGTTCGGGGGTGGTGAAAAACTGTTTTTT. It is translated as CASSLAFGGGEKLFF.

This clone was counted a single time. The J gene is TRBJ2-1, the V gene TRBV5-6, with 10 bases that match TRBD2. Per the germline V gene, CDR1 is SGHDT and CDR2 is YYEEEE. This CDR3 has 17 residues. V lost 0 bases, J lost 2 bases, and 5 bases stayed unmatched. The CDR3 nucleotides read TGTGCCAGCAGCTTGGCCGGTCTAGCGGGGGCCTACAATGAGCAGTTCTTC. Amino acids: CASSLAGLAGAYNEQFF.

The chain links TRBV7-9 to TRBJ2-1; 8 bases are shared with TRBD2. Germline lookup yields CDR1 SEHNR and CDR2 FQNEAQ (reference sequence). The CDR3 runs 15 residues. The J segment lost 7 bases and the V segment lost 5 bases, leaving 10 bases of the junction unmatched. Here the CDR3 DNA reads TGTGCCAGCAGCCGTTCGGGCGGGGGGAGGAATGAGCAGTTCTTC. Translating gives CASSRSGGGRNEQFF.

CDR3 in amino acids: CASSRTGLGGYTF. CDR3 DNA: TGTGCCAGCAGTCGAACAGGGCTCGGGGGCTACACCTTC. The rearrangement uses TRBV6-5 and TRBJ1-2; D perhaps matches TRBD1 (6 bases). V shed 5 bases and J shed 8 bases, with 15 bases lying between them. The CDR3 totals 13 residues. Germline V CDR1 and CDR2: MNHEY, SVGAGI.

The chain carries TRBV19 and TRBJ1-4; D gene uncertain. V dropped 5 bases and J dropped 8 bases, with 15 bases sitting between them. Germline CDR1 and CDR2: LNHDA and SQIVND (reference sequence). The CDR3 spans 14 residues. CDR3 DNA sequence: TGTGCCAGTAGTTTGAACGGGTATGCGGAAAAACTGTTTTTT. Protein product: CASSLNGYAEKLFF.

J is TRBJ2-5 and V is TRBV5-4; D may be TRBD1 (6 bases). V lost 5 bases to trimming and J lost 0 bases, with 14 bases between them. CDR1 is SGHNT and CDR2 is YYREEE in the germline V gene (reference sequence). The CDR3 is 15 residues long. The CDR3 coding sequence is TGTGCCAGCAGTTATTCCGGACAGCACCAAGAGACCCAGTACTTC. Translation gives CASSYSGQHQETQYF.

The rearrangement uses TRBV4-1 and TRBJ1-3, with D maybe TRBD1 (5 bases). The CDR3 consists of 18 residues. V dropped 3 bases and J dropped 4 bases, with 22 bases sitting between them. CDR1 and CDR2 from the germline V gene are MGHRA and YSYEKL. CDR3 sequence (DNA): TGCGCCAGCAGCCAGCGGGACCTAGTTGCATCGTCGGGAAACACCATATATTTT. Protein: CASSQRDLVASSGNTIYF.

The rearrangement joins TRBV5-1 to TRBJ1-2; 9 bases align to TRBD1. Germline V CDR1 and CDR2: SGHRS, YFSETQ. The ends lost 5 bases at V and 2 bases at J; junction bases unmatched: 1. CDR3 length: 13 residues. DNA for the CDR3: TGCGCCAGCAGAGGGACAGGGAACTATGGCTACACCTTC. Its translation is CASRGTGNYGYTF. The full variable domain, with the rest looked up from reference TRBV5-1 and TRBJ1-2, is KAGVTQTPRYLIKTRGQQVTLSCSPISGHRSVSWYQQTPGQGLQFLFEYFSETQRNKGNFPGRFSGRQFSNSRSEMNVSTLELGDSALYLCASRGTGNYGYTFGSGTRLTVV.

The rearrangement links TRBV30 to TRBJ1-1; D uncertain. Germline V CDR1 and CDR2: GTSNPN, SVGIG (reference sequence). This CDR3 has 15 amino acids. The V end was cut by 2 bases, the J end by 3 bases, with 16 bases between. The CDR3 sequence: CAWSRWRYEDTEAFF. The CDR3 nucleotides read TGTGCCTGGAGTCGGTGGAGGTACGAGGACACTGAAGCTTTCTTT.

As DNA, the CDR3 is TGCAGTGCCCGCCGAGAAGAAGCTTTCTTT. Its translation: CSARREEAFF. The rearrangement uses TRBV20-1 and TRBJ1-1; D call uncertain. V lost 6 bases, J lost 8 bases, and 10 bases lay in between. Germline V CDR1 and CDR2: DFQATT, SNEGSKA (reference sequence). The CDR3 is 10 residues long.

Only a few counts were recorded for this clone. The V call is TRBV25-1, the J call TRBJ2-7; D is possibly TRBD1 (6 bases). The CDR3 sequence is 14 residues long. Germline V gives CDR1 MGHDK, CDR2 SYGVNS. V was clipped by 4 bases and J by 3 bases, with 13 bases between them. The CDR3 DNA is TGTGCCAGCAGTGGACAGGCGCCAAGCTACGAGCAGTACTTC. This translates into CASSGQAPSYEQYF.

This chain connects TRBV5-4 to TRBJ2-4, with 9 bases matching TRBD1. This CDR3 is 14 amino acids long. CDR1 SGHNT and CDR2 YYREEE come from the germline V gene (reference sequence). V gave up 0 bases and J gave up 9 bases; unmatched junction bases: 4. The CDR3 region is CASSLGTGEGIQYF. CDR3 sequence (DNA): TGTGCCAGCAGCTTGGGGACAGGGGAGGGCATTCAGTACTTC.

The chain couples TRBV5-1 to TRBJ2-2, with TRBD2 matching over 13 bases. V shed 4 bases and J 0 bases; nucleotides not matched to a gene: 6. The length of the CDR3 is 18 residues. Germline V CDR1 and CDR2: SGHRS, YFSETQ. The CDR3 nucleotides are TGCGCCAGCAGCATCGGACTAGCGGGGGAGACGAACACCGGGGAGCTGTTTTTT. Amino acids: CASSIGLAGETNTGELFF.

This chain joins TRBV5-1 and TRBJ2-3, with 10 bases identical to TRBD1. The junction had 2 bases not matched to a gene; V was cut back by 3 bases and J by 1 base. The CDR3 sequence is 15 residues long. From germline, CDR1 is SGHRS and CDR2 YFSETQ. CDR3: CASSSGTGGTDTQYF. The CDR3 DNA reads as TGCGCCAGCAGCTCCGGGACAGGGGGCACAGATACGCAGTATTTT.

The CDR3 loop reads CASSVEGTVDGELFF. The CDR3 nucleotides read TGTGCCAGCAGCGTAGAAGGGACAGTGGACGGGGAGCTGTTTTTT. The chain combines TRBV9 with TRBJ2-2, with 7 bases matching TRBD1. Trimming removed 0 bases from V and 7 bases from J; junction bases left unmatched: 6. Germline V gene data show CDR1 as SGDLS and CDR2 as YYNGEE. The CDR3 has 15 residues.

The rearrangement joins TRBV28 to TRBJ1-5; TRBD1 aligns across 9 bases. The CDR3 length is 12 residues. V dropped 9 bases and J dropped 8; count of bases not matched to a gene: 5. Looked up from germline, CDR1 is MDHEN and CDR2 is SYDVKM. The CDR3 here is CASGTGSEPQHF. The CDR3 bases are TGTGCCAGTGGGACAGGGAGTGAGCCCCAGCATTTT.

This clone has a single count. The chain has TRBV5-4 and TRBJ1-4, with D possibly matching TRBD1 (6 bases). From germline, CDR1 is SGHNT and CDR2 YYREEE (reference sequence). CDR3 length: 13 residues. V lost 5 bases to trimming and J lost 5 bases, with 10 bases between them. CDR3 sequence: CASSQGGNEKLFF. DNA for the CDR3: TGTGCCAGCAGTCAAGGGGGAAATGAAAAACTGTTTTTT. The full variable domain, in which reference TRBV5-4 and TRBJ1-4 provide the parts outside the CDR3, is ETGVTQSPTHLIKTRGQQVTLRCSSQSGHNTVSWYQQALGQGPQFIFQYYREEENGRGNFPPRFSGLQFPNYSSELNVNALELDDSALYLCASSQGGNEKLFFGSGTQLSVL.

This clone was counted once. V gene TRBV4-3 combines with J gene TRBJ1-5; no reliable D call. There are 15 residues in the CDR3. CDR1 is LGHNA and CDR2 is YSLEER in the germline V gene. V lost 1 base and J lost 4, with 11 bases in between. The CDR3 region is CASSQGRGGNQPQHF. DNA for the CDR3: TGCGCCAGCAGCCAAGGTAGAGGTGGGAATCAGCCCCAGCATTTT.

V is TRBV28 and J is TRBJ1-1, with 8 bases fitting TRBD1. The CDR3 has 15 amino acids. V lost 6 bases and J lost 6; bases outside the gene matches: 12. Germline CDR1 reads MDHEN; CDR2 reads SYDVKM. The CDR3 here is CASSPPRGLAAEAFF. The CDR3 nucleotides are TGTGCCAGCAGCCCGCCCAGGGGGCTGGCGGCTGAAGCTTTCTTT.

This clone was recorded only once. The J gene is TRBJ1-1, the V gene TRBV7-2; 9 nucleotides line up with TRBD1. After removal of 0 bases from V and 5 bases from J, the junction contained 1 base not matched to a gene. CDR1 is SGHTA and CDR2 is FQGNSA in the germline V gene. The CDR3 runs 14 residues. Here the CDR3 reads CASSLAGQGTEAFF. The CDR3 nucleotides are TGTGCCAGCAGCTTAGCGGGACAGGGAACTGAAGCTTTCTTT.

The gene calls are TRBV5-8 and TRBJ2-3, with 9 bases identical to TRBD2. CDR3 length: 18 residues. CDR1 and CDR2 (germline): SGHTS, YDEGEE. V lost 1 base, J lost 0 bases, and 9 bases stayed unmatched. CDR3: CASSLILAGVRSTDTQYF. The DNA of the CDR3 is TGTGCCAGCAGCTTGATCTTAGCGGGGGTGAGAAGCACAGATACGCAGTATTTT.

The table lists this clone with a count of one. V usage is TRBV2 and J usage is TRBJ1-2, with D possibly being TRBD1 (6 bases). V lost 3 bases to trimming and J lost 6 bases, with 14 bases between them. The CDR3 extends over 14 amino acids. CDR1 and CDR2 (germline): SNHLY, FYNNEI. CDR3 region: CASSDPRGGNGYTF. The CDR3 DNA follows: TGTGCCAGCAGTGATCCCCGGGGGGGCAATGGCTACACCTTC.

This clone was seen just once. V gene TRBV7-3 combines with J gene TRBJ2-1; 10 bases agree with TRBD1. CDR1 is SGHTA and CDR2 is FQGTGA in the germline V gene. The junction had 9 bases not matched to a gene; V was cut back by 5 bases and J by 8 bases. CDR3 length: 15 residues. This CDR3 reads CASSRTGTGVDEQFF. Here the CDR3 DNA reads TGTGCCAGCAGCCGAACCGGGACAGGGGTCGATGAGCAGTTCTTC.

The J gene is TRBJ2-3, the V gene TRBV13, with D perhaps TRBD2 (6 bases). Germline loops: CDR1 PRHDT, CDR2 FYEKMQ (reference sequence). V was clipped by 3 bases and J by 0 bases, with 13 bases between them. This CDR3 has 16 residues. CDR3 protein: CASSFGGGTSTDTQYF. CDR3 coding DNA: TGTGCCAGCAGCTTTGGGGGTGGGACTAGCACAGATACGCAGTATTTT.

The CDR3 protein is CASSEARTGFDDEQYF. The CDR3 nucleotides read TGTGCCAGCAGTGAAGCTAGGACAGGGTTTGACGACGAGCAGTACTTC. The chain recombines TRBV2 with TRBJ2-7, with 8 bases matching TRBD1. Germline CDR1 and CDR2: SNHLY and FYNNEI. This CDR3 spans 16 amino acids. The J segment lost 5 bases and the V segment lost 0 bases, leaving 9 bases of the junction unmatched.

This clone turned up a few times. This sequence joins TRBV3-1 (or the pseudogene TRBV3-2) and TRBJ1-1; 7 bases line up with TRBD1. The germline V gene encodes CDR1 LGHDT and CDR2 YNNKEL (reference sequence). V lost 0 bases, J lost 1 base, and 5 bases stayed unmatched. CDR3 length: 16 residues. The DNA of the CDR3 is TGTGCCAGCAGCCAAGACAGGGGGGTCCCGAACACTGAAGCTTTCTTT. It specifies CASSQDRGVPNTEAFF.